Each of the 9 T cell receptor beta chains below was sequenced from the same sample in a study of blood T cells in healthy people across ages. Primed by a sample-barcoded 5' primer and a J-beta primer mix, a second PCR proceeded for about 6 to 11 cycles. TCRdb re-derived calls from the 5' RACE reads in MiXCR, one entry per CDR3 protein. In the table there are more than 1,400,000 distinct CDR3 sequences, around 39% of which are singletons. Sequenced input: blood. These receptors all stem from a woman aged 18-35 years in good health.

The chain carries TRBV18 and TRBJ2-1; the D is unclear. The CDR3 contains 12 residues. CDR1 and CDR2 (germline): KGHSH, LQKENI. V was trimmed by 5 bases and J by 6 bases, leaving 8 bases between them. The CDR3 DNA reads as TGTGCCAGCTCAGCCCAGACCAATGAGCAGTTCTTC. Protein: CASSAQTNEQFF.

This clonotype was detected many times. This chain connects TRBV10-3 to TRBJ1-4; D remains ambiguous. V dropped 4 bases and J dropped 3 bases, with 9 bases sitting between them. The germline V gene encodes CDR1 ENHRY and CDR2 SYGVKD. This CDR3 contains 14 residues. CDR3 sequence: CAISGNGPNEKLFF. For the CDR3, the DNA is TGTGCCATCAGTGGGAACGGACCTAATGAAAAACTGTTTTTT.

V is TRBV6-1 and J is TRBJ2-3; 10 bases line up with TRBD1. The CDR3 runs 15 residues. J gave up 11 bases and V 6 bases, and 14 bases lay outside the gene matches. In germline, CDR1 is MNHNS, CDR2 SASEGT. CDR3 sequence (DNA): TGTGCCAGCAGAGTCCGGACAGGGGGGCGGGTGTGGCAGTATTTT. Residues: CASRVRTGGRVWQYF.

Points on this clonotype: Germline is not matched at one junction end, which may reflect a read error. The chain has TRBV6-5 and TRBJ2-1, with D maybe TRBD1 (5 bases). Germline V gives CDR1 MNHEY, CDR2 SVGAGI. The CDR3 is 15 residues long. The CDR3 region is CASSYSAAGYSEQFF. The CDR3 nucleotides are TGTGCCAGCAGTTACTCGGCAGCAGGGTACAGTGAGCAGTTCTTC.

V usage is TRBV7-2 and J usage is TRBJ2-1; the D is unclear. Trimming left V 4 bases short and J 3 bases short, with 13 bases between. Germline lookup yields CDR1 SGHTA and CDR2 FQGNSA. This CDR3 has 15 amino acids. The DNA for the CDR3 is TGTGCCAGCAGCTCCGAACACCTTTACTACAATGAGCAGTTCTTC. Protein product: CASSSEHLYYNEQFF.

This clonotype was recorded a few times. The chain employs TRBV2 and TRBJ2-5; TRBD1 might be the D (5 bases). This CDR3 is 16 amino acids long. Germline-derived CDR1 and CDR2 are SNHLY and FYNNEI. V lost 6 bases to trimming and J lost 1 base, with 18 bases between them. CDR3 coding DNA: TGTGCCAGCAGGGAGCTTGGGGCAGGGCCCCAAGAGACCCAGTACTTC. Protein sequence: CASRELGAGPQETQYF.

As to this clonotype: An end of the junction does not agree with germline; a read error may underlie this. This chain connects TRBV6-1 to TRBJ1-1; tentatively, D is TRBD1 (5 bases). This CDR3 spans 15 amino acids. Per the germline V gene, CDR1 is MNHNS and CDR2 is SASEGT. CDR3 nucleotide sequence: TGTGCCAGCAGCGGACCGGGGCAGGCGAACACTGGAGCTTTCTTT. Translated: CASSGPGQANTGAFF.

This clonotype was counted a few times. The chain has TRBV27 and TRBJ1-2; D not resolved. V lost 5 bases and J 0 bases, leaving 13 bases between the germline ends. Germline V lookup: CDR1 MNHEY, CDR2 SMNVEV (reference sequence). CDR3 size: 15 residues. DNA of the CDR3: TGTGCCAGCAGTCCCTTCGTATTACCTAACTATGGCTACACCTTC. Translated: CASSPFVLPNYGYTF.

The V and J genes are TRBV5-5 and TRBJ2-2; unclear D gene. CDR1 SGHKS and CDR2 YYEKEE come from the germline V gene (reference sequence). Trimming removed 2 bases at V and 0 bases at J, with 8 bases between. This CDR3 has 15 residues. CDR3 DNA: TGTGCCAGCAGCTTCGACACTTCGAACACCGGGGAGCTGTTTTTT. Amino acids: CASSFDTSNTGELFF.